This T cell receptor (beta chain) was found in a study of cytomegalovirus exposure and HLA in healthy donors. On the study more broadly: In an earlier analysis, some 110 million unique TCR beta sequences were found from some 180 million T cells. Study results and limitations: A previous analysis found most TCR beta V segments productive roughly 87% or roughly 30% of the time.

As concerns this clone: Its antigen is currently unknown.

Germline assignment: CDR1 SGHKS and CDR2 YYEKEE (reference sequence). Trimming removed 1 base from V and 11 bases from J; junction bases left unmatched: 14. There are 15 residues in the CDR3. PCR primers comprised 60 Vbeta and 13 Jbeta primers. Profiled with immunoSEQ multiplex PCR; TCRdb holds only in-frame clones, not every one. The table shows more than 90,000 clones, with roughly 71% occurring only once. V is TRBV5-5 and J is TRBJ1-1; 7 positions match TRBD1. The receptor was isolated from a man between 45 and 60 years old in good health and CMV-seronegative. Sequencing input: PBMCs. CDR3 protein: CASSLLPGQVEAAFF. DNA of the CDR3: TGTGCCAGCAGCTTGCTACCCGGACAGGTGGAGGCCGCTTTCTTT. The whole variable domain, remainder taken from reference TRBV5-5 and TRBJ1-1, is DAGVTQSPTHLIKTRGQQVTLRCSPISGHKSVSWYQQVLGQGPQFIFQYYEKEERGRGNFPDRFSARQFPNYSSELNVNALLLGDSALYLCASSLLPGQVEAAFFGQGTRLTVV.